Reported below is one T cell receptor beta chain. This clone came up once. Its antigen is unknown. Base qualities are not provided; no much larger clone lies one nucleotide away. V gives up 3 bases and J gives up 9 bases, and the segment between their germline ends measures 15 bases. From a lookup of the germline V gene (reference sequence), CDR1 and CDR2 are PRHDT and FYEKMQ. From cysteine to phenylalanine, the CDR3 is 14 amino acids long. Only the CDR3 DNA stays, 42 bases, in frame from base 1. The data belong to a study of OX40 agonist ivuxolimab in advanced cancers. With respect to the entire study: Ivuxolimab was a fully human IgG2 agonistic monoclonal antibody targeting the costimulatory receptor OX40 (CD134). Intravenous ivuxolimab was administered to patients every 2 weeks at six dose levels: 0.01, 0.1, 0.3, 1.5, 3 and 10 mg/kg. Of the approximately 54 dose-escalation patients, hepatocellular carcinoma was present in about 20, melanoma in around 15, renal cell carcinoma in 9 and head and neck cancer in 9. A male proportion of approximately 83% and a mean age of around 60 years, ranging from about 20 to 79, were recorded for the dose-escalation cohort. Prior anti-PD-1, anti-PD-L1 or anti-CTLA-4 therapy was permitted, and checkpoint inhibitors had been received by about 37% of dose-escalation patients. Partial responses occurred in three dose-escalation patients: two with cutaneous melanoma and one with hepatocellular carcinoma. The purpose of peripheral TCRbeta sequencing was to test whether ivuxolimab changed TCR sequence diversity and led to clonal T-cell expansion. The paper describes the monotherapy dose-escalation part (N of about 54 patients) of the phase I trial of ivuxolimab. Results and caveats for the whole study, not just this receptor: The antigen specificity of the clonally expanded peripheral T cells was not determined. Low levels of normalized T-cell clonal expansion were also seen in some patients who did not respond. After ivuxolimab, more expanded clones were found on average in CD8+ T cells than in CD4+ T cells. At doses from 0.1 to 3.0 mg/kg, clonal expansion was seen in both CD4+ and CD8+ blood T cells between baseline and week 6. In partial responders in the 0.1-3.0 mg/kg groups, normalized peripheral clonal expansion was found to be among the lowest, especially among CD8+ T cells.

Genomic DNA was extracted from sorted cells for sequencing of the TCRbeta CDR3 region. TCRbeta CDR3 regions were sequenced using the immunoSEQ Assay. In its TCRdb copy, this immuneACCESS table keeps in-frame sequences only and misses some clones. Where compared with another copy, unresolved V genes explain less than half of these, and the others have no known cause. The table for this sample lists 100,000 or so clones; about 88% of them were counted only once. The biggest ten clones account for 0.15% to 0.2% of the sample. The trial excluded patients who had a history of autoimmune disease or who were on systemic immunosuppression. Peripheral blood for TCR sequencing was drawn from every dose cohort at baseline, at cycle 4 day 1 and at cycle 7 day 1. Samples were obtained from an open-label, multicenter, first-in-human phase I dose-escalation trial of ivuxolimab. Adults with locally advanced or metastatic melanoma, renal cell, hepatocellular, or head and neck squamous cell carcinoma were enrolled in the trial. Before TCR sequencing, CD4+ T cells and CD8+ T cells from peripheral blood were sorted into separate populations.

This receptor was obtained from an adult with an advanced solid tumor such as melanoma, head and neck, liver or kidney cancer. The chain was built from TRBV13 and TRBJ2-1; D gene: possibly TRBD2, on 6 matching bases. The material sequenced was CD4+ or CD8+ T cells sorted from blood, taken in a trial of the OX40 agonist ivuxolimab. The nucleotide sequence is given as TGTGCCAGCAGCTTCGGGGGTAGCATTGCTGAGCAGTTCTTC. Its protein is CASSFGGSIAEQFF.